A selection of T cell receptor beta chains follows, all from one sample in a study of shared clonotypes between healthy human individuals. The assay was immunoSEQ multiplex PCR, and TCRdb's table has in-frame clones only and misses some. Of about 980,000 clones in the sample, about three quarters are singletons; the top ten hold approximately 1.5%. Sample: memory CD4+ T cells sorted from blood. The receptors here all came from a man between 18 and 29 years old in good health. CDR3s include the opening cysteine and the closing phenylalanine or tryptophan. Each record gives: V gene, CDR3 protein.

V gene: TRBV30; CDR3 protein: CAWGDGELFF
V gene: TRBV7-2; CDR3 protein: CASSSRGALGYF
V gene: TRBV5-4; CDR3 protein: CASSFPPGRLAGNTGELFF
V gene: TRBV28; CDR3 protein: CASSSRGKGGNTIYF
V gene: TRBV30; CDR3 protein: CAWSVLGADTQYF
V gene: TRBV7-9; CDR3 protein: CASSLEQETEAFF
V gene: TRBV5-6; CDR3 protein: CASSPPGQGYETQYF
V gene: TRBV5-6; CDR3 protein: CASSPGTGIANTEAFF
V gene: TRBV28; CDR3 protein: CASTLTGPYQPQHF
V gene: TRBV18; CDR3 protein: CASSPQTGISTDTQYF
V gene: TRBV5-1; CDR3 protein: CASSISVLVTSTDTQYF
V gene: TRBV7-3; CDR3 protein: CASSSPLQDTGELFF
V gene: TRBV29-1; CDR3 protein: CSVEREVNYGYTF
V gene: TRBV7-2; CDR3 protein: CASSSGLAKTGELFF